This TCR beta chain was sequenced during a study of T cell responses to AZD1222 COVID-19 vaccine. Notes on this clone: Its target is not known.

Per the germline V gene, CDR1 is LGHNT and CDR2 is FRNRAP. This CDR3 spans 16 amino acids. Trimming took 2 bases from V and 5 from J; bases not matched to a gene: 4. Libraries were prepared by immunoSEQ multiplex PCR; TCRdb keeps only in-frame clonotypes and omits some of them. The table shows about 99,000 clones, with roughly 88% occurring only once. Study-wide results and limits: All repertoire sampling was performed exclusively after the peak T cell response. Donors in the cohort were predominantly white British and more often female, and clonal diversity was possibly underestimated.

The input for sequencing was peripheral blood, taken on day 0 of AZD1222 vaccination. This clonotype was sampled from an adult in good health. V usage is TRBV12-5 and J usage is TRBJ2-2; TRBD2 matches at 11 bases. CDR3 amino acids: CASGLTSGRHTGELFF. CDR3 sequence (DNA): TGTGCTAGTGGTTTGACTAGCGGGAGACATACCGGGGAGCTGTTTTTT.